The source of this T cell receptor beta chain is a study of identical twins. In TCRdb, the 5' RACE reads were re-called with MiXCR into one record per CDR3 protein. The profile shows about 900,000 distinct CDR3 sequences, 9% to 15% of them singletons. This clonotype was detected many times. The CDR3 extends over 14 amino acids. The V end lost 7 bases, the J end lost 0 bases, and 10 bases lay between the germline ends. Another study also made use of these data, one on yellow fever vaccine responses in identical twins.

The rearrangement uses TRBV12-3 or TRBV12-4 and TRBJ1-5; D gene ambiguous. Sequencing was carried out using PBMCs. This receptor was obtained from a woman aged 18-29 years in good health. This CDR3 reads CASTDTYSNQPQHF. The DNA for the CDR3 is TGTGCCAGCACTGACACCTATAGCAATCAGCCCCAGCATTTT.